The present T cell receptor beta chain was sequenced within a study of T cells in Graves' hyperthyroidism and ophthalmopathy. This clonotype was counted a few times. It was RNA transcripts that yielded the amplified TCR beta CDR3 regions. An initial round of RT-PCR targeting the TCR CDR3 relied on the HTBI primer set. TCRdb re-called the multiplex PCR reads with MiXCR, one entry per CDR3 protein. Among just over 550,000 distinct CDR3 sequences, 46% were seen once, and the ten largest hold roughly 8.2%. The germline V gene has CDR1 MNHEY and CDR2 SVGEGT. The ends lost 6 bases at V and 0 bases at J; junction bases unmatched: 7. This CDR3 is 16 amino acids long.

Sequenced input: peripheral blood or thyroid tissue (not recorded which). V gene TRBV6-2 or TRBV6-3 combines with J gene TRBJ2-7; 11 nucleotides match TRBD2. The clonotype comes from a woman aged 18-29 years with Graves' hyperthyroidism. CDR3 bases: TGTGCCAGCAGACCGGGACTAGCGGACGTCTCCTACGAGCAGTACTTC. This encodes CASRPGLADVSYEQYF.